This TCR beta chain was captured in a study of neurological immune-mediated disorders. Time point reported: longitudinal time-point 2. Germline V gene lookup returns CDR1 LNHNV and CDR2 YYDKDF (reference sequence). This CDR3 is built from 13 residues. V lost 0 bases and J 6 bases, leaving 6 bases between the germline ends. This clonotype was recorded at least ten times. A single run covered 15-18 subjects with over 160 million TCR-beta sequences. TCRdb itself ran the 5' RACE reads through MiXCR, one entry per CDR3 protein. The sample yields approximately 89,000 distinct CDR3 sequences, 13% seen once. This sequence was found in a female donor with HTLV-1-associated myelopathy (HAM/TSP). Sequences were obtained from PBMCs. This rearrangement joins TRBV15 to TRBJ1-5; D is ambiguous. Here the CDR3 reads CATSRDTGQPQHF. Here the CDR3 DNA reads TGTGCCACCAGCAGAGATACCGGTCAGCCCCAGCATTTT.